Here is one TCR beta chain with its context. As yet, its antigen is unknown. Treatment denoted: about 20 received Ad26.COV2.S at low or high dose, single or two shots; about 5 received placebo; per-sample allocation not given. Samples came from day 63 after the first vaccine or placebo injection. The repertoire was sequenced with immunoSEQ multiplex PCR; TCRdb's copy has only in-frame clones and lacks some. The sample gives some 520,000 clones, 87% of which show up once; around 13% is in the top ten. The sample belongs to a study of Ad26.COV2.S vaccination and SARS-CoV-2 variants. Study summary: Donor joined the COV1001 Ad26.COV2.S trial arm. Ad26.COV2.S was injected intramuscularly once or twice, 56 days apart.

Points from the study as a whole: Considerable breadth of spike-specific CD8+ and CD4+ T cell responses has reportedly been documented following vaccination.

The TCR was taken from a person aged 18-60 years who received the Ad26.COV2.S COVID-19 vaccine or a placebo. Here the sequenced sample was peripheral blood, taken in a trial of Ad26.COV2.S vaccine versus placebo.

CDR3 sequence: CASSLGIRPGQSAFF. CDR3 nucleotides: TGTGCCAGCAGCTTGGGTATCCGGCCAGGGCAGTCGGCTTTCTTT. This chain joins TRBV5-4 and TRBJ1-1, with D possibly TRBD1 on 5 matching bases. The CDR3 consists of 15 residues. The V gene's germline CDR1 is SGHNT and CDR2 YYREEE (reference sequence). The V gene lost 0 bases and the J gene lost 11 bases, with 20 bases spanning the gap. Based on the CDR3 plus reference TRBV5-4 and TRBJ1-1, the full variable domain is ETGVTQSPTHLIKTRGQQVTLRCSSQSGHNTVSWYQQALGQGPQFIFQYYREEENGRGNFPPRFSGLQFPNYSSELNVNALELDDSALYLCASSLGIRPGQSAFFGQGTRLTVV.